This is a list of T cell receptor beta chains from one sample in a study of post-analysis software for immune sequencing data. Each CDR3 protein gets one entry after TCRdb re-called the PCR reads with MiXCR. Of 740,000 or so distinct CDR3 sequences listed, about 53% were seen once; the top ten hold over 4%. Sequenced: blood. The receptor set was obtained from a girl aged 5-17 years with multiple sclerosis. CDR3s include the opening cysteine and the closing phenylalanine or tryptophan. The D gene is left open where the match is weak. Clone sizes are given selectively: once, few, many, or a class where the clone is expanded.

TRBD2	TRBV7-2	16	NA	TRBJ2-3	TGTGCCAGCAGCCCCCCGGCTAGCGGGATGGGGGATACGCAGTATTTT	CASSPPASGMGDTQYF
NA	TRBV29-1	14	NA	TRBJ2-7	TGCAGCGTTGGCTCTACCCGGGACTCCTACGAGCAGTACTTC	CSVGSTRDSYEQYF
NA	TRBV20-1	14	NA	TRBJ1-2	TGCAGTGCGCCGGACAGATTAGCTAACTATGGCTACACCTTC	CSAPDRLANYGYTF
TRBD1	TRBV5-5	15	NA	TRBJ1-5	TGTGCCAGCAGCAAAGGGACAGACGCTAATCAGCCCCAGCATTTT	CASSKGTDANQPQHF
NA	TRBV5-1	19	NA	TRBJ2-6	TGCGCCAGCAGCTTGGATCCCCAGGGGGGGAGTGCTGGGGCCAACGTCCTGACTTTC	CASSLDPQGGSAGANVLTF
TRBD2	TRBV29-1	14	few	TRBJ2-7	TGCAGCGTTGAGGGGACTAGCGGAGCCTACGAGCAGTACTTC	CSVEGTSGAYEQYF
NA	TRBV5-7	10	NA	TRBJ1-5	TGTGCCAGCCCCAATCAGCCCCAGCATTTT	CASPNQPQHF
NA	TRBV29-1	18	few	TRBJ2-4	TGCAGCGTTGAAGATCTTCAGTGGGACCGCGAAGCCAAAAACATTCAGTACTTC	CSVEDLQWDREAKNIQYF
TRBD1	TRBV5-1	14	NA	TRBJ2-7	TGCGCCAGCAGCTCCGACAGGGCCGTCGACGAGCAGTACTTC	CASSSDRAVDEQYF
TRBD2	TRBV20-1	15	NA	TRBJ2-1	TGCAGTGCTGCAATCGGACTAGCGGGAGGGAGTGAGCAGTTCTTC	CSAAIGLAGGSEQFF
NA	TRBV29-1	10	many	TRBJ2-1	TGCAGCGTCCGTCCGAATGAGCAGTTCTTC	CSVRPNEQFF
NA	TRBV7-2	15	few	TRBJ2-1	TGTGCCAGCAGCTCATCTCGGACCCGCGGCGATGAGCAGTTCTTC	CASSSSRTRGDEQFF
NA	TRBV6-1	15	NA	TRBJ2-1	TGTGCCAGCACCTCAAGAGGGGCAGCTTACAATGAGCAGTTCTTC	CASTSRGAAYNEQFF
TRBD2	TRBV20-1	13	few	TRBJ2-7	TGCAGTGCTACGGGCGGGGGGTCACACGAGCAGTACTTC	CSATGGGSHEQYF
NA	TRBV29-1	13	once	TRBJ2-7	TGCAGCGTACAAAAGGACACCTACAATGAGCAGTACTTC	CSVQKDTYNEQYF
TRBD2	TRBV20-1	15	NA	TRBJ2-1	TGCAGTGCCACACGGACTAGCAATTACTACAATGAGCAGTTCTTC	CSATRTSNYYNEQFF
TRBD2	TRBV6-6	15	few	TRBJ2-3	TGTGCCAGCAGTACCTTAGCGGGGTACACAGATACGCAGTATTTT	CASSTLAGYTDTQYF
NA	TRBV29-1	13	few	TRBJ1-4	TGCAGCGTCTATTCACGGGATAATGAAAAACTGTTTTTT	CSVYSRDNEKLFF
NA	TRBV4-1	14	NA	TRBJ2-7	TGCGCCAGCAGCCAAGATAGGTCCGCCTACGAGCAGTACTTC	CASSQDRSAYEQYF
TRBD2	TRBV6-4	16	NA	TRBJ2-1	TGTGCCAGCAGTGACGGACTAGCGAGCTCCTACAATGAGCAGTTCTTC	CASSDGLASSYNEQFF
NA	TRBV6-1	11	NA	TRBJ2-5	TGTGCCAGCAGGGAATGGGAGACCCAGTACTTC	CASREWETQYF
NA	TRBV7-3	15	NA	TRBJ2-7	TGTGCCAGCAGCTTAACCGGCCGACTAGCCTACGAGCAGTACTTC	CASSLTGRLAYEQYF
NA	TRBV29-1	11	NA	TRBJ1-2	TGCAGCGCGTCCAGGGCCTATGGCTACACCTTC	CSASRAYGYTF
NA	TRBV5-1	14	few	TRBJ1-2	TGCGCCAGCAGGGCTGAAGGGGCTAACTATGGCTACACCTTC	CASRAEGANYGYTF
NA	TRBV5-1	14	NA	TRBJ2-5	TGCGCCAGCAGCTTGGCAAAGCTAAGGGAGACCCAGTACTTC	CASSLAKLRETQYF
TRBD2	TRBV3-1	17	NA	TRBJ2-7	TGTGCCAGCAGCCAAGTAGGCCAACTAGCGGGGGCCTACGAGCAGTACTTC	CASSQVGQLAGAYEQYF